A selection of T cell receptor beta chains follows, all from one sample in a study of cytomegalovirus exposure and HLA in healthy donors. Sequencing was performed with immunoSEQ multiplex PCR; in TCRdb, only in-frame clones are kept and a portion is missing. The data hold 200,000 to 250,000 clones, with around 80% observed a single time. The source material was PBMCs. The receptors come from a boy younger than 18 in good health and CMV-seronegative. The CDR3 runs from the conserved cysteine through the conserved F or W. The order of the fields is D gene, CDR3 length, clone size, V gene, J gene, CDR3 protein, CDR3 DNA. The D gene is left open where the match is weak. Rows may omit the clone size; those that give it use once, few, many or a size class.

D gene: NA; CDR3 length: 14; clone size: few; V gene: TRBV11-3; J gene: TRBJ2-7; CDR3 protein: CASSPVAGTYEQYF; CDR3 DNA: TGTGCCAGCAGCCCCGTGGCAGGGACCTACGAGCAGTACTTC
D gene: NA; CDR3 length: 17; clone size: few; V gene: TRBV5-1; J gene: TRBJ2-5; CDR3 protein: CASSLDGSGGYQETQYF; CDR3 DNA: TGCGCCAGCAGCTTGGATGGATCAGGGGGGTACCAAGAGACCCAGTACTTC
D gene: NA; CDR3 length: 15; clone size: NA; V gene: TRBV5-6; J gene: TRBJ1-4; CDR3 protein: CASSLRRRSSEKLFF; CDR3 DNA: TGTGCCAGCAGCTTGCGGCGGCGGAGCAGTGAAAAACTGTTTTTT
D gene: TRBD1; CDR3 length: 16; clone size: NA; V gene: TRBV27; J gene: TRBJ1-1; CDR3 protein: CASRFQAGGANTEAFF; CDR3 DNA: TGTGCCAGCAGGTTTCAGGCAGGGGGCGCGAACACTGAAGCTTTCTTT
D gene: TRBD2; CDR3 length: 15; clone size: NA; V gene: TRBV2; J gene: TRBJ2-1; CDR3 protein: CASSEGTSGYNEQFF; CDR3 DNA: TGTGCCAGCAGTGAGGGGACTAGCGGCTACAATGAGCAGTTCTTC
D gene: NA; CDR3 length: 14; clone size: NA; V gene: TRBV6-5; J gene: TRBJ1-5; CDR3 protein: CASSYSNRDRGQHF; CDR3 DNA: TGTGCCAGCAGTTACTCGAACCGGGATCGGGGCCAGCATTTT
D gene: TRBD1; CDR3 length: 16; clone size: NA; V gene: TRBV29-1; J gene: TRBJ2-5; CDR3 protein: CSVLGYPSDRAQTQYF; CDR3 DNA: TGCAGCGTTTTGGGGTACCCTTCGGACAGGGCCCAGACCCAGTACTTC
D gene: TRBD1; CDR3 length: 15; clone size: NA; V gene: TRBV2; J gene: TRBJ1-2; CDR3 protein: CASSEGTGNGYGYTF; CDR3 DNA: TGTGCCAGCAGTGAAGGGACAGGGAATGGCTATGGCTACACCTTC
D gene: TRBD1; CDR3 length: 14; clone size: NA; V gene: TRBV12-5; J gene: TRBJ1-5; CDR3 protein: CASGLETGGQPQHF; CDR3 DNA: TGTGCTAGTGGTTTGGAGACAGGGGGACAGCCCCAGCATTTT
D gene: NA; CDR3 length: 14; clone size: NA; V gene: TRBV13; J gene: TRBJ1-1; CDR3 protein: CASSGRASNTEAFF; CDR3 DNA: TGTGCCAGCAGCGGCAGGGCTTCGAACACTGAAGCTTTCTTT
D gene: NA; CDR3 length: 13; clone size: few; V gene: TRBV19; J gene: TRBJ2-5; CDR3 protein: CASSLGVAETQYF; CDR3 DNA: TGTGCCAGTAGTCTCGGGGTGGCAGAGACCCAGTACTTC
D gene: NA; CDR3 length: 13; clone size: once; V gene: TRBV27; J gene: TRBJ2-7; CDR3 protein: CASSLVRYYEQYF; CDR3 DNA: TGTGCCAGCAGTTTAGTCAGATACTACGAGCAGTACTTC
D gene: NA; CDR3 length: 17; clone size: NA; V gene: TRBV10-2; J gene: TRBJ1-3; CDR3 protein: CASSESRGLVSGNTIYF; CDR3 DNA: TGCGCCAGCAGTGAGTCTAGAGGGCTGGTCTCTGGAAACACCATATATTTT
D gene: TRBD2; CDR3 length: 15; clone size: NA; V gene: TRBV30; J gene: TRBJ2-3; CDR3 protein: CAWSVGLVSTDTQYF; CDR3 DNA: TGTGCCTGGAGTGTGGGACTAGTAAGCACAGATACGCAGTATTTT
D gene: NA; CDR3 length: 15; clone size: NA; V gene: TRBV27; J gene: TRBJ2-1; CDR3 protein: CASSLRGVDYNEQFF; CDR3 DNA: TGTGCCAGCAGTTTACGGGGAGTCGACTACAATGAGCAGTTCTTC
D gene: NA; CDR3 length: 13; clone size: NA; V gene: TRBV6-5; J gene: TRBJ1-1; CDR3 protein: CASSRLFGTEAFF; CDR3 DNA: TGTGCCAGCAGTCGCCTCTTCGGTACTGAAGCTTTCTTT
D gene: NA; CDR3 length: 15; clone size: few; V gene: TRBV6-5; J gene: TRBJ1-1; CDR3 protein: CASSPQGQSNTEAFF; CDR3 DNA: TGTGCCAGCAGTCCCCAGGGGCAGTCGAACACTGAAGCTTTCTTT
D gene: TRBD1; CDR3 length: 15; clone size: NA; V gene: TRBV6-5; J gene: TRBJ2-7; CDR3 protein: CASSPWGQGAGEQYF; CDR3 DNA: TGTGCCAGCAGCCCTTGGGGACAGGGGGCGGGCGAGCAGTACTTC
D gene: NA; CDR3 length: 14; clone size: NA; V gene: TRBV5-4; J gene: TRBJ2-7; CDR3 protein: CASSYNSGSYEQYF; CDR3 DNA: TGTGCCAGCAGCTATAATAGCGGCTCCTACGAGCAGTACTTC
D gene: TRBD1; CDR3 length: 17; clone size: once; V gene: TRBV5-1; J gene: TRBJ1-2; CDR3 protein: CASSSNPGTGVSYGYTF; CDR3 DNA: TGCGCCAGCAGCTCAAACCCCGGGACAGGGGTGAGTTATGGCTACACCTTC
D gene: NA; CDR3 length: 14; clone size: NA; V gene: TRBV30; J gene: TRBJ1-1; CDR3 protein: CAWSVGGMNTEAFF; CDR3 DNA: TGTGCCTGGAGTGTAGGAGGTATGAACACTGAAGCTTTCTTT
D gene: NA; CDR3 length: 15; clone size: NA; V gene: TRBV5-1; J gene: TRBJ1-1; CDR3 protein: CAGSLDLGGNTEAFF; CDR3 DNA: TGCGCCGGCAGCTTGGATTTGGGGGGGAACACTGAAGCTTTCTTT
D gene: TRBD1; CDR3 length: 14; clone size: once; V gene: TRBV6-1; J gene: TRBJ2-7; CDR3 protein: CASSGSGTGTAQYF; CDR3 DNA: TGTGCCAGCAGTGGCTCCGGGACAGGGACAGCGCAGTACTTC
D gene: TRBD2; CDR3 length: 14; clone size: NA; V gene: TRBV11-3; J gene: TRBJ2-7; CDR3 protein: CASSRTSGNVEQYF; CDR3 DNA: TGTGCCAGCAGCCGGACTAGCGGGAATGTCGAGCAGTACTTC
D gene: TRBD2; CDR3 length: 16; clone size: NA; V gene: TRBV30; J gene: TRBJ2-3; CDR3 protein: CAWSLGLAGGPDTQYF; CDR3 DNA: TGTGCCTGGAGTCTGGGACTAGCGGGGGGCCCAGATACGCAGTATTTT
D gene: NA; CDR3 length: 15; clone size: NA; V gene: TRBV14; J gene: TRBJ2-1; CDR3 protein: CASSRGDSSYNEQFF; CDR3 DNA: TGTGCCAGCAGCCGGGGGGACTCATCCTACAATGAGCAGTTCTTC
D gene: NA; CDR3 length: 13; clone size: NA; V gene: TRBV10-3; J gene: TRBJ1-2; CDR3 protein: CAISESADYGYTF; CDR3 DNA: TGTGCCATCAGTGAGTCGGCGGACTATGGCTACACCTTC
D gene: NA; CDR3 length: 13; clone size: NA; V gene: TRBV5-3; J gene: TRBJ1-2; CDR3 protein: CARSRQGPYGYTF; CDR3 DNA: TGTGCCAGAAGCCGGCAGGGCCCCTATGGCTACACCTTC
D gene: NA; CDR3 length: 16; clone size: NA; V gene: TRBV19; J gene: TRBJ2-2; CDR3 protein: CASSGGPTIGYGELFF; CDR3 DNA: TGTGCCAGTAGCGGGGGACCGACGATCGGGTACGGGGAGCTGTTTTTT
D gene: TRBD1; CDR3 length: 15; clone size: few; V gene: TRBV18; J gene: TRBJ2-3; CDR3 protein: CASQIDRGITDTQYF; CDR3 DNA: TGTGCCAGCCAAATTGACAGGGGAATCACAGATACGCAGTATTTT
D gene: TRBD1; CDR3 length: 15; clone size: few; V gene: TRBV5-4; J gene: TRBJ2-1; CDR3 protein: CASSLDRGPYNEQFF; CDR3 DNA: TGTGCCAGCAGTTTGGACAGGGGGCCCTACAATGAGCAGTTCTTC
D gene: NA; CDR3 length: 13; clone size: NA; V gene: TRBV5-1; J gene: TRBJ1-5; CDR3 protein: CASSLDGNQPQHF; CDR3 DNA: TGCGCCAGCAGCTTAGACGGGAATCAGCCCCAGCATTTT
D gene: NA; CDR3 length: 13; clone size: NA; V gene: TRBV6-5; J gene: TRBJ2-2; CDR3 protein: CASSYRATGELFF; CDR3 DNA: TGTGCCAGCAGTTATCGTGCGACCGGGGAGCTGTTTTTT
D gene: NA; CDR3 length: 13; clone size: NA; V gene: TRBV6-1; J gene: TRBJ2-7; CDR3 protein: CASNIRDSYEQYF; CDR3 DNA: TGTGCCAGCAATATCCGGGACTCCTACGAGCAGTACTTC
D gene: NA; CDR3 length: 14; clone size: few; V gene: TRBV28; J gene: TRBJ2-7; CDR3 protein: CASSTPSERGEQYF; CDR3 DNA: TGTGCCAGCAGTACTCCTAGCGAACGTGGCGAGCAGTACTTC
D gene: NA; CDR3 length: 19; clone size: NA; V gene: TRBV30; J gene: TRBJ1-6; CDR3 protein: CAWSEGGFGGGIYNSPLHF; CDR3 DNA: TGTGCCTGGAGTGAGGGAGGATTCGGTGGCGGCATATATAATTCACCCCTCCACTTT
D gene: TRBD1; CDR3 length: 13; clone size: NA; V gene: TRBV29-1; J gene: TRBJ1-2; CDR3 protein: CSVGDRVGNGYTF; CDR3 DNA: TGCAGCGTGGGGGACAGGGTAGGGAATGGCTACACCTTC
D gene: TRBD1; CDR3 length: 14; clone size: NA; V gene: TRBV5-1; J gene: TRBJ1-1; CDR3 protein: CASSDRQGNTEAFF; CDR3 DNA: TGCGCCAGCAGCGACAGACAGGGGAACACTGAAGCTTTCTTT
D gene: NA; CDR3 length: 16; clone size: NA; V gene: TRBV6-6; J gene: TRBJ2-2; CDR3 protein: CASSYAGGLNTGELFF; CDR3 DNA: TGTGCCAGCAGTTACGCAGGAGGCCTGAACACCGGGGAGCTGTTTTTT
D gene: NA; CDR3 length: 17; clone size: NA; V gene: TRBV27; J gene: TRBJ2-2; CDR3 protein: CASTQLSVIQNTGELFF; CDR3 DNA: TGTGCCAGCACCCAACTATCCGTTATCCAGAACACCGGGGAGCTGTTTTTT
D gene: TRBD2; CDR3 length: 16; clone size: NA; V gene: TRBV10-1; J gene: TRBJ2-7; CDR3 protein: CASSESGLAAIYEQYF; CDR3 DNA: TGCGCCAGCAGTGAGTCGGGACTAGCGGCTATCTACGAGCAGTACTTC
D gene: NA; CDR3 length: 13; clone size: NA; V gene: TRBV25-1; J gene: TRBJ1-4; CDR3 protein: CASRYRANEKLFF; CDR3 DNA: TGTGCCAGCAGGTACAGGGCTAATGAAAAACTGTTTTTT
D gene: NA; CDR3 length: 13; clone size: NA; V gene: TRBV6-5; J gene: TRBJ1-2; CDR3 protein: CASSYRQNYGYTF; CDR3 DNA: TGTGCCAGCAGCTATCGACAGAACTATGGCTACACCTTC
D gene: NA; CDR3 length: 14; clone size: NA; V gene: TRBV6-5; J gene: TRBJ1-4; CDR3 protein: CASRAGDFNEKLFF; CDR3 DNA: TGTGCCAGCAGAGCAGGGGATTTTAATGAAAAACTGTTTTTT
D gene: NA; CDR3 length: 16; clone size: NA; V gene: TRBV19; J gene: TRBJ2-7; CDR3 protein: CASSIDRPGEGYEQYF; CDR3 DNA: TGTGCCAGTAGTATAGATCGACCAGGGGAGGGCTACGAGCAGTACTTC
D gene: TRBD1; CDR3 length: 15; clone size: NA; V gene: TRBV6-6; J gene: TRBJ1-5; CDR3 protein: CASRQGIVGSWPQHF; CDR3 DNA: TGTGCCAGCAGACAGGGGATAGTCGGCAGTTGGCCCCAGCATTTT
D gene: NA; CDR3 length: 16; clone size: NA; V gene: TRBV18; J gene: TRBJ1-1; CDR3 protein: CASSPRRGGARTEAFF; CDR3 DNA: TGTGCCAGCTCACCACGTAGAGGGGGGGCGCGGACTGAAGCTTTCTTT
D gene: NA; CDR3 length: 17; clone size: NA; V gene: TRBV27; J gene: TRBJ2-3; CDR3 protein: CASSSSRLGASTDTQYF; CDR3 DNA: TGTGCCAGCAGTTCATCCCGACTAGGGGCTAGCACAGATACGCAGTATTTT
D gene: NA; CDR3 length: 13; clone size: NA; V gene: TRBV7-7; J gene: TRBJ2-3; CDR3 protein: CASSLHQRGTQYF; CDR3 DNA: TGTGCCAGCAGCCTACACCAGAGAGGTACGCAGTATTTT
D gene: NA; CDR3 length: 13; clone size: NA; V gene: TRBV7-3; J gene: TRBJ1-1; CDR3 protein: CASSLQGGTEAFF; CDR3 DNA: TGTGCCAGCAGCTTACAGGGTGGCACTGAAGCTTTCTTT
D gene: NA; CDR3 length: 12; clone size: once; V gene: TRBV7-9; J gene: TRBJ2-7; CDR3 protein: CASSLAGHEQYF; CDR3 DNA: TGTGCCAGCAGCTTAGCGGGGCACGAGCAGTACTTC